This passage covers 9 T cell receptor beta chains from one sample sequenced in a study of shared clonotypes between healthy human individuals (dated by TCRdb to the early 2020s). The method was the immunoSEQ multiplex PCR assay. TCRdb mirrors the immuneACCESS table, restricted to in-frame sequences. Some clones are absent from its copies; in checked studies, under half trace to an unresolved V gene, and the reason for the others is unknown. In all, the sample holds about 2.2 million clones, and 85% to 95% of those were seen once. The top ten clones comprise approximately 1.7% of the sample. For the CD8 naive samples, CD45RO-negative cells were positively selected for CCR7, yielding a CD45RA+CCR7+ population from which TemRA cells were excluded. Source material: naive CD8+ T cells from PBMCs. The intended sense of this specimen's cell subset or site label: CD45RA+CCR7+. The source of these receptors is a man between 18 and 29 years old in good health. Some clones in this sample may be carry-over from other donors' samples.

The CDR3 nucleotides are TGTGCCAGCAGGGAGACTAGCGGCTACGAGCAGTACTTC. Encoded protein: CASRETSGYEQYF. The V call is TRBV11-2, the J call TRBJ2-7, with 9 bases matching TRBD2. Losses at the gene ends were 6 bases for V and 3 bases for J; bases not matched to a gene: 3. From germline, CDR1 is SGHAT and CDR2 FQNNGV. This CDR3 spans 13 amino acids.

The V and J genes are TRBV27 and TRBJ2-5; 15 nucleotides match TRBD2. J gave up 4 bases and V 6 bases, and 15 bases lay outside the gene matches. The CDR3 sequence is 19 residues long. Per the germline V gene, CDR1 is MNHEY and CDR2 is SMNVEV (reference sequence). The CDR3 protein is CASSLRGGLAGGQGETQYF. In nucleotides, the CDR3 is TGTGCCAGCAGCCTCAGGGGCGGACTAGCGGGAGGGCAAGGAGAGACCCAGTACTTC.

The chain recombines TRBV6-1 with TRBJ2-7; D possibly corresponds to TRBD1 (5 bases). This CDR3 contains 15 residues. V dropped 1 base and J dropped 3 bases, with 13 bases sitting between them. Germline V gene data show CDR1 as MNHNS and CDR2 as SASEGT. The CDR3, as DNA: TGTGCCAGCAGTGAAGGACAGACCTCGAACTACGAGCAGTACTTC. Translation gives CASSEGQTSNYEQYF.

The chain employs TRBV25-1 and TRBJ1-2; TRBD1 agrees at 8 bases. Germline V CDR1 and CDR2: MGHDK, SYGVNS. This CDR3 comprises 13 residues. Trimming removed 5 bases from V and 4 bases from J; junction bases left unmatched: 3. In DNA, the CDR3 is TGTGCCAGCAGTCCAGGGGGCAGCTATGGCTACACCTTC. It yields the protein CASSPGGSYGYTF.

As to this clone: This sample includes further DNA sequences coding for the same CDR3. The chain employs TRBV4-1 and TRBJ2-5; D is unclear. V was pared by 0 bases and J by 3 bases, with 5 bases between. Germline V gene lookup returns CDR1 MGHRA and CDR2 YSYEKL. The CDR3 consists of 13 residues. CDR3 loop: CASSQDVEETQYF. The CDR3 DNA reads TGCGCCAGCAGCCAAGACGTCGAAGAGACCCAGTACTTC.

The chain is built from TRBV28 and TRBJ2-7; tentative D call: TRBD1 (6 bases). Germline CDR1 and CDR2: MDHEN and SYDVKM. V dropped 2 bases and J dropped 0 bases, with 8 bases sitting between them. The CDR3 is 14 amino acids. The CDR3 here is CASSLRTVSYEQYF. The CDR3 region has the DNA TGTGCCAGCAGTTTAAGGACAGTCTCCTACGAGCAGTACTTC.

The rearrangement links TRBV28 to TRBJ1-4; D possibly corresponds to TRBD1 (5 bases). Germline CDR1 is MDHEN and CDR2 is SYDVKM. The ends were cut back, 4 bases at V and 0 bases at J, with 18 bases in the middle. The CDR3 spans 18 residues. CDR3 sequence reads: CASSWDFEGRATNEKLFF. CDR3 sequence (DNA): TGTGCCAGCAGTTGGGACTTTGAAGGTCGGGCAACTAATGAAAAACTGTTTTTT.

The gene calls are TRBV27 and TRBJ2-5, with 7 bases aligning to TRBD2. There are 14 residues in the CDR3. V was pared by 3 bases and J by 7 bases, with 8 bases of the junction left unmatched. Germline loops: CDR1 MNHEY, CDR2 SMNVEV (reference sequence). CDR3 residues: CASSFSGRGGTQYF. The CDR3 region has the DNA TGTGCCAGCAGTTTTTCAGGGAGGGGTGGGACCCAGTACTTC.

On this clone: Germline is not matched at one junction end, which may reflect a read error. This chain links TRBV6-1 with TRBJ2-1; 10 bases align to TRBD2. The CDR3 contains 17 residues. CDR1 MNHNS and CDR2 SASEGT come from the germline V gene. CDR3 amino acids: CASSEGRLAGVYYEQFF. The CDR3 DNA is TGTGCCAGCAGTGAAGGAAGGCTAGCGGGAGTCTACTATGAGCAGTTCTTC.